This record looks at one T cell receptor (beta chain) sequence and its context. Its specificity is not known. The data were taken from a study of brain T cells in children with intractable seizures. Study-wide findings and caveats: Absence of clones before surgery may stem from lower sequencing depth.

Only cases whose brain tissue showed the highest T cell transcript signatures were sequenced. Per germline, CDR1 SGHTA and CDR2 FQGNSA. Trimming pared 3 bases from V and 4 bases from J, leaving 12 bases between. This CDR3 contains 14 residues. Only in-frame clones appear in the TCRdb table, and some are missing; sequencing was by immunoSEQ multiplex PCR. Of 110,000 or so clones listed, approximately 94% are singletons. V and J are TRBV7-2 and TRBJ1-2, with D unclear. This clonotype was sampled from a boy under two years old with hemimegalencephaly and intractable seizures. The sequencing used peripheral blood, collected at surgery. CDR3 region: CASSFQTGIYGYTF. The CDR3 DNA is TGTGCCAGCAGCTTTCAGACGGGAATCTATGGCTACACCTTC.